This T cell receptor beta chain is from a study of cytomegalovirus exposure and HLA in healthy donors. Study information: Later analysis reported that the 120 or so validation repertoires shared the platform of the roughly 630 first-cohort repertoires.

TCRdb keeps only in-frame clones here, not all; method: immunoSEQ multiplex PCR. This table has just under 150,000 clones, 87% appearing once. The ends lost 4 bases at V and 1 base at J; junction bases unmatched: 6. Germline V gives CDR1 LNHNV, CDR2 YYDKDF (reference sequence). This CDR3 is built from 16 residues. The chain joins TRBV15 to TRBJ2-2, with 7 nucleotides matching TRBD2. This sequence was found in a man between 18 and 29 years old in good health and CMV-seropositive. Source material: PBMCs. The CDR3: CATSTEAGRNTGELFF. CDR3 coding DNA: TGTGCCACCAGCACCGAAGCGGGGCGGAACACCGGGGAGCTGTTTTTT.